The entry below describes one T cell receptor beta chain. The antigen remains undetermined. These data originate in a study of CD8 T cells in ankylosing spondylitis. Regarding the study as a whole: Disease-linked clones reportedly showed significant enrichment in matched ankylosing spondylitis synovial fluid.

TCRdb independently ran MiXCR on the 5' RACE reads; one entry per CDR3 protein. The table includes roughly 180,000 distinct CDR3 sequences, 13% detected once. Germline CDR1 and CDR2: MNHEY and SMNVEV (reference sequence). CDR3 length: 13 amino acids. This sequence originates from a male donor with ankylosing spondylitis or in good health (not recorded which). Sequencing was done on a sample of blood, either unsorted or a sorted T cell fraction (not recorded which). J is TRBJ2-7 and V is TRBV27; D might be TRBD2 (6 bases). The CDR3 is CVSSGTLSYEQYF. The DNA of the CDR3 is TGTGTCTCTTCCGGGACTCTCTCCTACGAGCAGTACTTC.